The subject of this entry is one T cell receptor beta chain. What it recognizes is unknown. Treatment meaning: roughly nine-day PBMC culture with coronavirus spike peptide pools or control peptides (ViraFEST assay). The unexposed donor's CD4+ T cells were collected before the COVID-19 pandemic (2011-2018). The data derive from a study of vaccination and CD4 T cells after COVID-19. Study at large: Those taking part got two shots of either the BNT162b2 or the mRNA-1273 vaccine. The control cultures got either a CEFX pool, an HIV-1 Nef pool, or no peptide at all.

The Oncomine TCR Beta short-read assay was what sequenced the DNA obtained from cultured CD4+ T cells. Investigators isolated genomic DNA from cultured CD4+ T cells. TCRdb called the PCR reads again in MiXCR, with one record for every CDR3 protein. The table records around 10,000 distinct CDR3 sequences, roughly 43% of them present only once. Trimming shortened V by 7 bases and J by 5 bases, and 11 bases separated the two germline ends. The CDR3 is 12 residues long. Germline lookup yields CDR1 SNHLY and CDR2 FYNNEI. This chain joins TRBV2 and TRBJ1-1; TRBD1 is a possible D gene (5 bases). Source material: CD4+ T cells from blood, cultured in vitro. The sequence came from a human donor in good health. Written as DNA, the CDR3 is TGTGCCAGCAAGGGGTTCAGGACTGAAGCTTTCTTT. Translated, it gives CASKGFRTEAFF. The whole variable domain, filled in from reference TRBV2 and TRBJ1-1, reads EPEVTQTPSHQVTQMGQEVILRCVPISNHLYFYWYRQILGQKVEFLVSFYNNEISEKSEIFDDQFSVERPDGSNFTLKIRSTKLEDSAMYFCASKGFRTEAFFGQGTRLTVV.